This TCR beta chain is from a study of blood T cell repertoires in COVID-19. The cohort comprised adults aged about 18 to 100 years residing in approximately 25 US areas. All recovered Cohort 3 donors got two negative PCRs, got clearance, or saw symptom resolution. Clones were sequenced by immunoSEQ multiplex PCR, and TCRdb holds only the in-frame ones, with some missing. Of around 170,000 clones in the sample, 70% to 85% are singletons; the top ten hold 10% to 15%. Sequencing used PBMCs or T cells enriched from blood (not recorded which). This clonotype originated in a middle-aged man who had recovered from COVID-19.

CDR3 in amino acids: CASSRGQGGTQYF. The DNA of the CDR3 is TGTGCCAGCAGCCGGGGACAGGGCGGGACCCAGTACTTC. This chain links TRBV5-4 with TRBJ2-5, with 9 bases lining up with TRBD1. The CDR3 covers 13 residues. In germline, CDR1 is SGHNT, CDR2 YYREEE (reference sequence). Losses at the gene ends were 4 bases for V and 7 bases for J; bases not matched to a gene: 5.